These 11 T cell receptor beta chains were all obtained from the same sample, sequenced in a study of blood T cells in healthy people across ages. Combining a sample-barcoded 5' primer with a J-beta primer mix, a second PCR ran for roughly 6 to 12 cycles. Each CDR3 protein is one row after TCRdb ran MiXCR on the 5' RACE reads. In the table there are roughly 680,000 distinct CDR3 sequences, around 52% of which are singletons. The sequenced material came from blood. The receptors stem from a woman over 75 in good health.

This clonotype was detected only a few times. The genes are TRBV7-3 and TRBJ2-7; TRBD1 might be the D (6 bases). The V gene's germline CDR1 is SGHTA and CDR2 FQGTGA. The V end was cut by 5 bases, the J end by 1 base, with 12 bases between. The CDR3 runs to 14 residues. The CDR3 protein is CASSTDSNSYEQYF. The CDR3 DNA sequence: TGTGCCAGCAGCACGGACAGCAATTCCTACGAGCAGTACTTC.

CDR3 nucleotides: TGTGCCAGCAGCTTAGTGGGACGGAACACCGGGGAGCTGTTTTTT. Its translation is CASSLVGRNTGELFF. The chain is built from TRBV7-9 and TRBJ2-2; either TRBD1 or TRBD2 may supply D (5 bases each). Germline CDR1 reads SEHNR; CDR2 reads FQNEAQ (reference sequence). Trimming removed 1 base at V and 1 base at J, with 7 bases between. This CDR3 has 15 residues. Together with reference TRBV7-9 and TRBJ2-2, the CDR3 gives the full variable domain: DTGVSQNPRHKITKRGQNVTFRCDPISEHNRLYWYRQTLGQGPEFLTYFQNEAQLEKSRLLSDRFSAERPKGSFSTLEIQRTEQGDSAMYLCASSLVGRNTGELFFGEGSRLTVL.

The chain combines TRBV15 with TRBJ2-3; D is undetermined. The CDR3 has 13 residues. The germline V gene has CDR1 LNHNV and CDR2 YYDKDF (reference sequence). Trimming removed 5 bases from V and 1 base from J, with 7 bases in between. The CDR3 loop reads CATSGFGTDTQYF. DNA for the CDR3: TGTGCCACCAGCGGTTTCGGCACAGATACGCAGTATTTT.

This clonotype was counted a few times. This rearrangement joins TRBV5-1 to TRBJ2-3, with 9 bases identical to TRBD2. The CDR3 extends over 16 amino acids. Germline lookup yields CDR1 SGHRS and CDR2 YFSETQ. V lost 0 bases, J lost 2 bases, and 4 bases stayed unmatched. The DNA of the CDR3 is TGCGCCAGCAGCTTGGGTGCGGGAGGGATCACAGATACGCAGTATTTT. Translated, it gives CASSLGAGGITDTQYF.

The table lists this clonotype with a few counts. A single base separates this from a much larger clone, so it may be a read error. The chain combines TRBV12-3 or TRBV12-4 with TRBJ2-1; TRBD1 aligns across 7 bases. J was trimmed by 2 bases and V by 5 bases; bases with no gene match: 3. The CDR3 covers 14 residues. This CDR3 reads CASSVTGTYNEQFF. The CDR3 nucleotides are TGTGCCAGCAGTGTGACAGGGACCTACAATGAGCAGTTCTTC.

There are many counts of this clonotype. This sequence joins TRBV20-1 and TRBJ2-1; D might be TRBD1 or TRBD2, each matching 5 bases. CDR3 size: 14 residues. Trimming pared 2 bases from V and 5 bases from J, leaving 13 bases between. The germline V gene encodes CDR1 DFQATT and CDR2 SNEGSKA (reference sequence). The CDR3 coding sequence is TGCAGTGCTAGATCCGGGACCGGTCACAATGAGCAGTTCTTC. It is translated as CSARSGTGHNEQFF.

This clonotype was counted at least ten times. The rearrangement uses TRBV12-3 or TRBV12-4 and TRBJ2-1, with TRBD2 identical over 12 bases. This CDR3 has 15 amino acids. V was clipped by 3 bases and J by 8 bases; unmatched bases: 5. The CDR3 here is CASSFPSGGADEQFF. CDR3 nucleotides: TGTGCCAGCAGTTTCCCTAGCGGGGGGGCCGATGAGCAGTTCTTC.

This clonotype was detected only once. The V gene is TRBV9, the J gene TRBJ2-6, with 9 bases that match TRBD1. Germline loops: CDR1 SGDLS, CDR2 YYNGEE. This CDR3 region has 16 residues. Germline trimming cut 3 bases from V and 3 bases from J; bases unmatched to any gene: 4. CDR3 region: CASSEHRGRGANVLTF. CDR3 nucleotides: TGTGCCAGCAGCGAACACAGGGGGCGTGGGGCCAACGTCCTGACTTTC.

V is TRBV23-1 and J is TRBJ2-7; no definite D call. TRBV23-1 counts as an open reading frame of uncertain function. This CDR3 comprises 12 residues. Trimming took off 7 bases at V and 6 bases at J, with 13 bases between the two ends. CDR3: CASIDVACEQYF. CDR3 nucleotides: TGCGCCAGCATCGATGTCGCATGCGAGCAGTACTTC.

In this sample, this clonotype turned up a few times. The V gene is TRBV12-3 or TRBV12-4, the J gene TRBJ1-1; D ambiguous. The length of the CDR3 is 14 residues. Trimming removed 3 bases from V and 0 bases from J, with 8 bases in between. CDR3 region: CASSFQPLNTEAFF. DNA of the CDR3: TGTGCCAGCAGTTTCCAACCCCTGAACACTGAAGCTTTCTTT.

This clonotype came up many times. The DNA of the CDR3 is TGCGCCAGCAGTGGCCGGACAGGGAGGAAGTACAATGAGCAGTTCTTC. It codes for CASSGRTGRKYNEQFF. The gene calls are TRBV10-2 and TRBJ2-1; 8 positions agree with TRBD1. This CDR3 is 16 amino acids long. Trimming took 4 bases from V and 4 from J; bases not matched to a gene: 9. Looked up from germline, CDR1 is WSHSY and CDR2 is SAAADI.